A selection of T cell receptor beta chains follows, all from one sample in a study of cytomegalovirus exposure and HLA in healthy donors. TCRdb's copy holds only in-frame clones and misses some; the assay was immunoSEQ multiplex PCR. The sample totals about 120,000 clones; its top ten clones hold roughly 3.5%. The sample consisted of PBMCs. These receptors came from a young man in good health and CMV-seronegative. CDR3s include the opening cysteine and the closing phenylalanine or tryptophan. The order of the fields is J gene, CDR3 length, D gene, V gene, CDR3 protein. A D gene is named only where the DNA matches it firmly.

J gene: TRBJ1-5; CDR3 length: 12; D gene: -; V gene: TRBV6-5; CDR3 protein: CARRGSHQPQHF
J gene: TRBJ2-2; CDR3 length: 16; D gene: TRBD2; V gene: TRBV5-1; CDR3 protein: CASSWTSGRSTGELFF
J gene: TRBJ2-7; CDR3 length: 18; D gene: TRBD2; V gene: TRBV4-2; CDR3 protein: CASSQFLGSSGSSYEQYF
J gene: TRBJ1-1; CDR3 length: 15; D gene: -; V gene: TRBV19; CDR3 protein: CASNSRGLGNTEAFF
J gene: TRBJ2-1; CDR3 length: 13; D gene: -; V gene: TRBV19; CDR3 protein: CASSIDLPTLGVF
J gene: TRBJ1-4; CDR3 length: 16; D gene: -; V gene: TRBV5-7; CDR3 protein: CASSLGEIRTNEKLFF
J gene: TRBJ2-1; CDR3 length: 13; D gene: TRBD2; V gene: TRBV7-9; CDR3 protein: CASSRLLASEQFF
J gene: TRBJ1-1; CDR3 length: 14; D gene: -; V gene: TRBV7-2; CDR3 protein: CASSTRGANTEAFF
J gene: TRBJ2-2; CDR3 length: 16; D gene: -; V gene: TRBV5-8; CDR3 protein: CASSWATLQRTGELFF
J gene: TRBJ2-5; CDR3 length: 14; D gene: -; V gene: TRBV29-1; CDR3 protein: CSVEDSPNQETQYF
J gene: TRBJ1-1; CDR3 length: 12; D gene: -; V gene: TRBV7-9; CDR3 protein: CASSDNGNEAFF
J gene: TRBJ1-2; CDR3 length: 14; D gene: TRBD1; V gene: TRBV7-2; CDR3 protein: CASSWDRGNFGYTF
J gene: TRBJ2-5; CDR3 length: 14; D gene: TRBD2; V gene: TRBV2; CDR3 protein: CATREASGGYTQYF
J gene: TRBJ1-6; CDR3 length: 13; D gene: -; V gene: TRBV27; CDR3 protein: CASSTSGFSPLHF
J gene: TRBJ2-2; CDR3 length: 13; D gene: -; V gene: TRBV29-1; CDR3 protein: CSVELAGTGELFF
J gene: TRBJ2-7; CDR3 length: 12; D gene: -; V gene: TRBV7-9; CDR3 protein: CASSLVSGEQYF
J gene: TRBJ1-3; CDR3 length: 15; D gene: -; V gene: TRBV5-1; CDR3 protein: CASSRAGEPGNTIYF
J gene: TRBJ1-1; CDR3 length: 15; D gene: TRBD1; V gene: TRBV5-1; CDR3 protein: CASATGGGLNTEAFF
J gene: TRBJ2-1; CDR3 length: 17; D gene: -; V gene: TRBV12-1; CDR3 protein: CASSFEGGSKSYNEQFF
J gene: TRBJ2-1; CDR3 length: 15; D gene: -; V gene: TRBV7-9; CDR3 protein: CASSSNSGSGNEQFF
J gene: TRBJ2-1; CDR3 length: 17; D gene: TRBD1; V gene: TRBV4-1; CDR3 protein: CASSQDGQGGKLDEQFF
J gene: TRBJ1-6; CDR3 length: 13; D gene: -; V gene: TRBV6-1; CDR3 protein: CASSDRENSPLHF
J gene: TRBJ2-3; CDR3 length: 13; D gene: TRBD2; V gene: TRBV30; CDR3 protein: CAWSVRGGDTQYF
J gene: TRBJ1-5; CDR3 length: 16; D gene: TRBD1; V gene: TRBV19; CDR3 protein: CASSPPPGGENQPQHF
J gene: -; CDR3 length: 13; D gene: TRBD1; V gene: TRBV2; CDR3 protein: CATKTGASYEQYF
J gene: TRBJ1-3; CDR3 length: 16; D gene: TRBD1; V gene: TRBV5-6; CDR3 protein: CASSLRGPLSGNTIYF
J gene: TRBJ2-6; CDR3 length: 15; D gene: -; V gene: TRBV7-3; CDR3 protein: CASSLREAGANVLTF
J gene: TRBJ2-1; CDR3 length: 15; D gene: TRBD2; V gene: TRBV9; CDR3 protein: CASSVGSGMGNEQFF
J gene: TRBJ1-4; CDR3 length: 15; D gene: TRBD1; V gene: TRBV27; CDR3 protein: CASSFPGGTNEKLFF
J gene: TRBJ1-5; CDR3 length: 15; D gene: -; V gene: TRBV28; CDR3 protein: CASSLVVTGNQPQHF
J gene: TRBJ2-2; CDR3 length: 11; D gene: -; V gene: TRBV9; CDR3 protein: CASGGTGELFF
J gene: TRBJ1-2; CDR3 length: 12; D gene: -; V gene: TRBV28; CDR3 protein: CASSTVSRGYTF
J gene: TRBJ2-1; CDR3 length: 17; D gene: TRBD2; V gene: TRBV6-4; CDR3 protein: CASSPFNSGASYNEQFF
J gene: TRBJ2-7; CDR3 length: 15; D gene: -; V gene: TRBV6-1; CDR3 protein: CASSHYRISPYEQYF
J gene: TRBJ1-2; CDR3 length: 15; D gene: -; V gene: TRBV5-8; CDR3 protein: CASSQQLQGSFGYTF
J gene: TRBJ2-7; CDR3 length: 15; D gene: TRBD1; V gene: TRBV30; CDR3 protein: CAWRTRDRVPYEQYF
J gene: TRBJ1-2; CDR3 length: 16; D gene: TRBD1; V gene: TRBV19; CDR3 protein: CASISTGTGVPYGYTF
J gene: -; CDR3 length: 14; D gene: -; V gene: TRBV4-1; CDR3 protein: CASSHFVRVHEQYF
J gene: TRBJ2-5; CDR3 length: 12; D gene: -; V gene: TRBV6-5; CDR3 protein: CASSSRGETQYF
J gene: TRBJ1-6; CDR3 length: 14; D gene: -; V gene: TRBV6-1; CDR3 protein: CASGGYSYNSPLHF
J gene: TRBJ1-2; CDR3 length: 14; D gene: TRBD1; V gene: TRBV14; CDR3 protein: CASSHGQGDYGYTF
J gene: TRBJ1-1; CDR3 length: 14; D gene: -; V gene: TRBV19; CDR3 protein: CASSGRQTNTEAFF
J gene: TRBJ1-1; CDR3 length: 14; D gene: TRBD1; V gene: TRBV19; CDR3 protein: CASRTGTGSRGAFF
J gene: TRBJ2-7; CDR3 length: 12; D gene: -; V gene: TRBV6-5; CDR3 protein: CASSYMGGEQYF
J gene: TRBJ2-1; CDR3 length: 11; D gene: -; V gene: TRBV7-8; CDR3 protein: CASSLAREQFF